A single sample gave rise to the 15 T cell receptor beta chains below, sequenced in a study of OX40 agonist ivuxolimab in advanced cancers. This table comes from immunoSEQ multiplex PCR, and its TCRdb copy is limited to in-frame clones, with some not included. The data show about 75,000 clones, with roughly 81% seen just once and about 17% held by the top ten. The material was CD4+ or CD8+ T cells sorted from blood, obtained in a trial of the OX40 agonist ivuxolimab. Receptors were obtained from an adult with an advanced solid tumor such as melanoma, head and neck, liver or kidney cancer.

The chain uses TRBV29-1 and TRBJ1-4, with unresolved D. The ends were cut back, 7 bases at V and 5 bases at J, with 5 bases in the middle. CDR3 length equals 10 residues. Germline CDR1 reads SQVTM; CDR2 reads ANQGSEA. CDR3 region: CSAKNEKLFF. The DNA for the CDR3 is TGCAGCGCCAAGAATGAAAAACTGTTTTTT.

The count of this clone is one. The chain combines TRBV18 with TRBJ1-1, with D possibly matching TRBD1 (5 bases). The CDR3 spans 13 residues. The V gene lost 4 bases and the J gene lost 11 bases, with 17 bases spanning the gap. Germline assignment: CDR1 KGHSH and CDR2 LQKENI. CDR3 bases: TGTGCCAGCTCACTCGGGGCGCACCTGGAGGCTTTCTTT. Protein: CASSLGAHLEAFF.

This clone was detected a few times. This chain joins TRBV4-1 and TRBJ2-7, with TRBD2 matching 8 bases. Germline values: CDR1 MGHRA, CDR2 YSYEKL. This CDR3 contains 14 residues. Germline trimming cut 1 base from V and 7 bases from J; bases unmatched to any gene: 6. The CDR3 here is CASSQAGGRREQYF. DNA for the CDR3: TGCGCCAGCAGCCAAGCGGGGGGGAGAAGAGAGCAGTACTTC.

The rearrangement uses TRBV5-6 and TRBJ1-5; TRBD1 matches 11 bases. V gave up 4 bases and J gave up 11 bases; unmatched junction bases: 14. This CDR3 region has 16 residues. CDR1 SGHDT and CDR2 YYEEEE come from the germline V gene. Here the CDR3 DNA reads TGTGCCAGCAGCCCCGGGACAGGGGGTTCCTTTGGGGCCCAGCATTTT. It yields the protein CASSPGTGGSFGAQHF.

V usage is TRBV6-1 and J usage is TRBJ1-2, with D unresolved. V was cut by 2 bases and J by 3 bases, with 10 bases left in between. Per germline, CDR1 MNHNS and CDR2 SASEGT. The CDR3 has 14 residues. CDR3 residues: CASSENGAHYGYTF. The CDR3 nucleotides are TGTGCCAGCAGTGAAAATGGTGCCCACTATGGCTACACCTTC.

The rearrangement joins TRBV5-4 to TRBJ2-3, with a possible D match to TRBD1 (5 bases). This CDR3 spans 17 amino acids. Deletions cut 3 bases from V and 2 bases from J, with 19 bases between. CDR1 is SGHNT and CDR2 is YYREEE in the germline V gene (reference sequence). The CDR3 DNA reads TGTGCCAGCAGCTCCCCGCGGCAGGGAACATTCACAGATACGCAGTATTTT. Translation gives CASSSPRQGTFTDTQYF.

The CDR3 DNA follows: TGCGCCAGCAGCCAAGTTAACCTAGTCTCCTACAATGAGCAGTTCTTC. Translation gives CASSQVNLVSYNEQFF. The gene calls are TRBV4-1 and TRBJ2-1, with D unresolved. Germline V gene sequence: CDR1 MGHRA, CDR2 YSYEKL. V lost 1 base, J lost 0 bases, and 10 bases lay in between. This CDR3 has 16 amino acids.

V usage is TRBV4-2 and J usage is TRBJ2-3; no clear D. The CDR3 has 14 residues. The ends were cut back, 0 bases at V and 6 bases at J, with 10 bases in the middle. CDR1 is LGHNA and CDR2 is YNFKEQ in the germline V gene. CDR3 amino acids: CASSQESRVDTQYF. The CDR3 nucleotides read TGTGCCAGCAGCCAAGAAAGTAGAGTTGATACGCAGTATTTT.

This clone was picked up one time. A much larger clone lies one base from this, so it may be a read error. The chain couples TRBV7-2 to TRBJ1-5, with unresolved D. Trimming took off 3 bases at V and 0 bases at J, with 3 bases between the two ends. The CDR3 sequence is 13 residues long. The germline V gene encodes CDR1 SGHTA and CDR2 FQGNSA. Here the CDR3 DNA reads TGTGCCAGCAGCTTCGATAGCAATCAGCCCCAGCATTTT. This encodes CASSFDSNQPQHF.

V and J are TRBV9 and TRBJ1-2; TRBD1 is a possible D gene (6 bases). This CDR3 is 12 amino acids long. With 4 bases removed from V and 6 bases from J, the gap between germline ends came to 10 bases. The germline CDR1 and CDR2 sequences are SGDLS and YYNGEE. The CDR3 here is CASSSRGNGYTF. The CDR3 DNA reads TGTGCCAGCAGCTCTAGGGGGAATGGCTACACCTTC.

By share, this clone counts as large. This rearrangement joins TRBV27 to TRBJ2-7; TRBD2 agrees at 8 bases. The V segment lost 2 bases and the J segment 6 bases; nucleotides outside the gene matches: 6. Germline loops: CDR1 MNHEY, CDR2 SMNVEV (reference sequence). This CDR3 is 14 amino acids long. CDR3 protein: CASSLTGGPVEQYF. Here the CDR3 DNA reads TGTGCCAGCAGTTTAACGGGAGGGCCGGTCGAGCAGTACTTC.

The chain links TRBV5-6 to TRBJ2-3, with D possibly matching TRBD2 (6 bases). The CDR3 contains 15 residues. The V end lost 3 bases, the J end lost 2 bases, and 13 bases lay between the germline ends. CDR1 and CDR2 from the germline V gene are SGHDT and YYEEEE. The CDR3 bases are TGTGCCAGCAGCTACGGGACTCCATTCACAGATACGCAGTATTTT. Translating it yields CASSYGTPFTDTQYF.

The chain joins TRBV9 to TRBJ2-1; TRBD1 matches at 8 bases. The V segment lost 4 bases and the J segment 2 bases; nucleotides outside the gene matches: 20. Looked up from germline, CDR1 is SGDLS and CDR2 is YYNGEE. The CDR3 length is 20 residues. The CDR3 DNA reads as TGTGCCAGCAGCATTAACCCTCACCACCCGGGACAGGACCCCTACAATGAGCAGTTCTTC. Its protein is CASSINPHHPGQDPYNEQFF.

This clone was observed a few times. This chain connects TRBV5-1 to TRBJ1-5; 7 bases match TRBD1. The CDR3 contains 16 residues. V trimming: 4 bases; J trimming: 3 bases; junction bases outside the gene matches: 10. The germline V gene has CDR1 SGHRS and CDR2 YFSETQ. The CDR3 region is CASSPGDSGANQPQHF. The CDR3 DNA reads as TGCGCCAGCAGCCCGGGGGACAGCGGGGCCAATCAGCCCCAGCATTTT.

V usage is TRBV19 and J usage is TRBJ2-2, with TRBD2 matching over 12 bases. Trimming removed 5 bases from V and 4 bases from J; junction bases left unmatched: 2. Germline CDR1 LNHDA, CDR2 SQIVND (reference sequence). The CDR3 is made up of 15 amino acids. The CDR3 DNA follows: TGTGCCAGTAGTTGGGGACTAGCGGGCACCGGGGAGCTGTTTTTT. It is translated as CASSWGLAGTGELFF.